This TCR beta chain is drawn from a study of cytomegalovirus exposure and HLA in healthy donors. V lost 1 base and J 0 bases, leaving 9 bases between the germline ends. CDR1 is MGHRA and CDR2 is YSYEKL in the germline V gene. This CDR3 is built from 15 residues. PCR involved 60 Vbeta and 13 Jbeta primers. The assay was immunoSEQ multiplex PCR, and TCRdb's table has in-frame clones only and misses some. The repertoire holds about 160,000 clones, with approximately 80% as singletons. This clone was detected only a few times. The TCR comes from a man younger than 40 in good health and CMV-seropositive. The chain uses TRBV4-1 and TRBJ1-2, with D perhaps TRBD1 (5 bases). The sequenced sample was PBMCs. The CDR3 nucleotides are TGCGCCAGCAGCCAAGGGGGCCCACCTAACTATGGCTACACCTTC. This codes for CASSQGGPPNYGYTF.